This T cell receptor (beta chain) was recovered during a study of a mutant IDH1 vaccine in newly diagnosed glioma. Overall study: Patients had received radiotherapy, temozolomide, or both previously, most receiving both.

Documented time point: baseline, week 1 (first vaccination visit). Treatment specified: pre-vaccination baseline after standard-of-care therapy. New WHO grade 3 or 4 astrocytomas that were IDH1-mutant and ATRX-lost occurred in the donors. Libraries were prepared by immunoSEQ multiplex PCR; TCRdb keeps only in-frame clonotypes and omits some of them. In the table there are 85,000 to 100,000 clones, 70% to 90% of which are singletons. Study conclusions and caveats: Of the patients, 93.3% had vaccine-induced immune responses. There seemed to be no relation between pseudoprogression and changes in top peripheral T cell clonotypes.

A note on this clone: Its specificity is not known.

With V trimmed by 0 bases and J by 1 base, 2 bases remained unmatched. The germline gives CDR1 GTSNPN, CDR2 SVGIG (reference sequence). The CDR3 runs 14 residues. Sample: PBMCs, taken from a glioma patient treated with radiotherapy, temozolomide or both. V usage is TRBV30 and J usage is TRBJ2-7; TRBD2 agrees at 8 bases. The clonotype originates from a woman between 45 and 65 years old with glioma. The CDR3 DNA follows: TGTGCCTGGAGTGTTCTAGCGGGTTCCTACGAGCAGTACTTC. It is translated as CAWSVLAGSYEQYF. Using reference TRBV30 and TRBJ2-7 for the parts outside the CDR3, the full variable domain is SQTIHQWPATLVQPVGSPLSLECTVEGTSNPNLYWYRQAAGRGLQLLFYSVGIGQISSEVPQNLSASRPQDRQFILSSKKLLLSDSGFYLCAWSVLAGSYEQYFGPGTRLTVT.